This T cell receptor beta chain was captured in a study of Graves' ophthalmopathy and Graves' hyperthyroidism. General observations from the study: Thyroid clonotypes that were expanded above 0.001 frequency mostly also appeared in blood. A 13-signature model separated ophthalmopathy from stable hyperthyroidism, reaching about 90% sensitivity and around 79% specificity cross-validated.

CDR1 is SEHNR and CDR2 is FQNEAQ in the germline V gene (reference sequence). V was pared by 5 bases and J by 4 bases, with 10 bases of the junction left unmatched. This CDR3 region has 17 residues. Where ophthalmopathy was present, donors had moderate-to-severe activity, CAS ≥3, NOSPECS ≥4 and duration under 3 months. The PBMCs originated from roughly 10 ml of fresh peripheral blood. This clonotype was picked up many times. Its antigen is not known. Researchers took RNA transcripts and amplified TCR beta CDR3 regions from them. First-round RT-PCR relied on HTBI primers, and a second-round multiplex PCR came next. TCRdb re-called the multiplex PCR reads with MiXCR, one entry per CDR3 protein. Among 600,000 to 950,000 distinct CDR3 sequences listed, about 44% were seen once.

The sequenced sample consisted of peripheral blood. The clonotype comes from an adult man with Graves' ophthalmopathy. V gene TRBV7-9 combines with J gene TRBJ2-5; TRBD2 agrees at 13 bases. The CDR3 nucleotides are TGTGCCAGCAGCGAACTAGCGGGAGGGGGATGGCGAGAGACCCAGTACTTC. This codes for CASSELAGGGWRETQYF.